The 5 T cell receptor beta chains given below trace back to one sample, sequenced in a study of naive and memory T cell subsets. Both TRBC1 and TRBC2 were covered by a beta constant-region primer of two equimolar oligonucleotides. Four rounds of PCR amplified the ligated cDNA using nested alpha and beta constant-region primers plus SP2. TCRdb analysed the UMI-ligation and nested PCR reads with MiXCR anew, one entry per CDR3 protein. Among 3,500 to 5,000 distinct CDR3 sequences, 5.2% were seen once, and the ten largest hold more than 25%. The sequencing input was effector memory CD8+ T cells from blood. Subset in this sample: effector memory, CD45RA- CD27-. The receptor source for this set is a human donor in good health.

This clonotype was counted many times. The genes are TRBV10-2 and TRBJ1-1; 8 positions match TRBD1. Trimming took 3 bases from V and 11 from J; bases not matched to a gene: 14. Germline CDR1 WSHSY, CDR2 SAAADI. CDR3 length: 15 residues. Here the CDR3 reads CASSDRETGVYLAFF. The CDR3 bases are TGCGCCAGCAGTGATCGAGAGACAGGGGTTTATTTGGCTTTCTTT.

This clonotype was seen ten or more times. The chain couples TRBV12-3 or TRBV12-4 to TRBJ1-5; D possibly corresponds to TRBD1 (5 bases). V was clipped by 5 bases and J by 6 bases, with 20 bases between them. This CDR3 is 16 amino acids long. Here the CDR3 reads CASSRAFWAGSQPQHF. Written as DNA, the CDR3 is TGTGCCAGCAGTCGCGCGTTTTGGGCAGGGAGTCAGCCCCAGCATTTT.

This clonotype was observed at least ten times. The chain carries TRBV27 and TRBJ2-1; 15 bases agree with TRBD2. After removal of 4 bases from V and 6 bases from J, the junction contained 7 bases not matched to a gene. CDR3 length: 17 amino acids. Per germline, CDR1 MNHEY and CDR2 SMNVEV (reference sequence). In DNA, the CDR3 is TGTGCCAGCAGTTCACGGACTAGCGGGAGGGCCCCCAATGAGCAGTTCTTC. This gives the protein CASSSRTSGRAPNEQFF.

This clonotype is deemed medium-sized. The J gene is TRBJ1-1, the V gene TRBV12-3 or TRBV12-4; no reliable D call. This CDR3 is 14 amino acids long. V lost 1 base to trimming and J lost 1 base, with 7 bases between them. The CDR3 sequence is CASSLVAPNTEAFF. CDR3 in DNA: TGTGCCAGCAGTTTAGTCGCACCGAACACTGAAGCTTTCTTT.

This clonotype was counted ten times or more. The chain has TRBV18 and TRBJ2-7; possible D gene TRBD2, 5 bases. Trimming left V 3 bases short and J 0 bases short, with 12 bases between. The CDR3 is made up of 15 amino acids. Germline V gives CDR1 KGHSH, CDR2 LQKENI. As DNA, the CDR3 is TGTGCCAGCTCACCGCCGGGGAAGTACTCCTACGAGCAGTACTTC. This sequence encodes CASSPPGKYSYEQYF.